This TCR beta chain came from a study of naive and memory T cell subsets. Study-wide points: Especially in CD8 cells, naive repertoires contained a few larger clonotypes, possibly CD45RA-re-expressing memory cells.

An equimolar mix of two oligonucleotides served as the beta constant-region primer for TRBC1 and TRBC2. Ligated cDNA was amplified by four rounds of PCR with nested alpha and beta constant-region primers and SP2. MiXCR was run by TCRdb on the UMI-ligation and nested PCR reads, yielding one entry per CDR3 protein. The top ten clones hold 0.55% to 0.75% of a sample with around 140,000 distinct CDR3 sequences, about 20% of them seen once. As regards this clonotype: Its antigen is not identified.

Input material: naive CD8+ T cells from blood. The source of this sequence is a human donor in good health.

The CDR3 region is CASSLAPGEGYEQYF. The DNA of the CDR3 is TGTGCCAGCAGCTTAGCGCCCGGGGAAGGCTACGAGCAGTACTTC. This chain connects TRBV7-8 to TRBJ2-7; TRBD2 might be the D (5 bases). The germline V gene has CDR1 SGHVS and CDR2 FQNEAQ. The CDR3 is 15 residues long. The germline V and J ends were trimmed by 0 bases and 3 bases, with 12 bases remaining between them.